This T cell receptor (beta chain) was identified in a study of shared clonotypes between healthy human individuals. Study conclusions and caveats: Sampling covered nothing but blood. Tissue TCR repertoires likely differ from those found in blood.

The CDR3 is 12 residues long. The germline V gene encodes CDR1 MDHEN and CDR2 SYDVKM. Notes on this clone: Its antigen is undetermined.

Each subset's genomic DNA was shared equally among a number of immunoSEQ plates. Unsorted PBMC contributed 300 ng DNA, about 30,000 T cell genomes, to each replicate PCR. This table comes from immunoSEQ multiplex PCR, and its TCRdb copy is limited to in-frame clones, with some not included. The data show about 470,000 clones, around 75% seen once. The donors, healthy adults who were HIV-negative, had experienced no recent acute infections or vaccinations. The chain couples TRBV28 to TRBJ2-5; possible D gene TRBD2, 6 bases. The assigned J gene may be wrong: the sequence end matches TRBJ2-7 better. The receptor was derived from a woman aged 40 to 50 in good health. Some clones in this sample may be carry-over from other donors' samples. The material sequenced was PBMCs. The CDR3 loop reads CASKEGKYEQYF. The CDR3 DNA reads TGTGCCAGCAAGGAGGGGAAGTACGAGCAGTACTTC.